This TCR beta chain stems from a study of human T cells and chemical hapten exposure. Time point described: patch test 3, about 24 weeks after DPC sensitization. Sample treatment: therapeutic diphenylcyclopropenone sensitization with weekly scalp DPC. The V end was cut by 5 bases, the J end by 13 bases, with 13 bases between. The CDR3 is 11 residues long. TCRdb redid the calling of the RACE reads with MiXCR, one entry per CDR3 protein. The sample lists 190,000 or so distinct CDR3 sequences, around 25% occurring once. Here the sequenced sample was whole blood, taken in connection with sensitization to the hapten diphenylcyclopropenone (DPC). This chain connects TRBV12-3 or TRBV12-4 to TRBJ2-3; TRBD1 is a possible D gene (6 bases). The TCR originated in a middle-aged woman with alopecia areata. Some clones in this sample may be carry-over from other donors' samples. The CDR3 sequence is CASSTRTVEYF. The CDR3 region has the DNA TGTGCCAGCAGTACAAGGACAGTTGAGTATTTT.